This T cell receptor (beta chain) was observed in a study of shared clonotypes between healthy human individuals. The study, taken as a whole, reports: Among non-shared clonotypes, generation probabilities were lower than among those shared by all four donors.

The germline V gene encodes CDR1 SGDLS and CDR2 YYNGEE. The CDR3 runs to 15 residues. V lost 0 bases and J 6 bases, leaving 13 bases between the germline ends. Turning to this clone: Its antigen remains unidentified.

Terminally differentiated effector memory CD45RA+ cells were excluded by CCR7 positive selection of CD45RO-negative cells. All of the donors resided in Nashville, Tennessee, and each was a Caucasian adult. As originally analysed: Owing to the provision of junction-only sequences devoid of quality scores by immunoSEQ, filtering differed. Measured with immunoSEQ multiplex PCR; TCRdb has only the in-frame clones, and not every one. V and J calls and clone size follow that table, whereas D and trimming were derived from the DNA. The data contain around 1.9 million clones, 85% to 95% of them singletons. This receptor was identified in a man between 18 and 35 years old in good health. Some clones in this sample may be carry-over from other donors' samples. What was sequenced was naive CD8+ T cells from PBMCs. The chain is built from TRBV9 and TRBJ2-1; TRBD1 might be the D (5 bases). The CDR3 nucleotides read TGTGCCAGCAGCGTAGAGGGGTCTACCGGCAATGAGCAGTTCTTC. Translation: CASSVEGSTGNEQFF.